This TCR beta chain was sequenced for a study of T cells after yellow fever vaccination. Study summary: Fractions with few cells were prepared using SMART-Seq v4 Ultra Low Input.

Regarding the study as a whole: The secondary response was weaker but peaked faster, day 5 versus 15. Most primary-vaccination clones recurred post-booster (roughly 97% CD4, just over 85% CD8).

Many counts were recorded for this clonotype. Its matching antigen is unknown. They built TCR cDNA with 5'RACE template switching, a step that put in a universal primer site and UMIs. Each CDR3 protein gets one entry after TCRdb re-called the 5' RACE reads with MiXCR. Here the sample spans about 69,000 distinct CDR3 sequences, around 6.2% being singletons. The V gene lost 0 bases and the J gene lost 6 bases, with 16 bases spanning the gap. In germline, CDR1 is SGHRS, CDR2 YFSETQ. The CDR3 has 16 residues. V gene TRBV5-1 combines with J gene TRBJ1-3, with no clear D. This clonotype was obtained from a man younger than 35 who received the YFV17D yellow fever vaccine. The sequencing here drew on CD4+ T cells sorted from PBMCs, taken roughly 14 days after the first yellow fever vaccination. The CDR3 sequence: CASSLGVDGLINTIYF. DNA for the CDR3: TGCGCCAGCAGCTTGGGGGTTGACGGACTGATAAACACCATATATTTT.